The subject of this entry is one T cell receptor (beta chain). Read data end 3 residues before the CDR3 end; the end is taken from the germline J gene. The entry originates in a study of Tregs in tolerant kidney transplant recipients. The CDR3 is made up of 17 amino acids. After removal of 8 bases from V and 0 bases from J, the junction contained 7 bases not matched to a gene. Germline loops: CDR1 MNHEY, CDR2 SVGEGT. The method was immunoSEQ multiplex PCR; TCRdb's version includes in-frame clones alone and lacks a portion of them. Its table records 25,000 to 35,000 clones. The sample was CD8+ T cells from blood, taken before the transplant. The chain links TRBV6-2 or TRBV6-3 to TRBJ2-1, with 13 bases matching TRBD2. This receptor was obtained from a human donor who received a combined kidney and bone marrow transplant. The CDR3 loop reads CASLGLAGASSYNEQFF. Partial CDR3 DNA: TGTGCCAGCCTCGGACTAGCGGGAGCCAGCTCCTACAATGAG.